The rows below give T cell receptor beta chains drawn from one sample of a study of blood T cell repertoires in COVID-19. Profiling relied on immunoSEQ multiplex PCR, and the TCRdb table lists in-frame clones only, not all of them. The data show over 600,000 clones, just under 90% seen once. Sequencing used peripheral blood. These TCRs come from a woman aged 18-35 years with acute or convalescent COVID-19. CDR3s include the opening cysteine and the closing phenylalanine or tryptophan. The D gene is left open where the match is weak. For some rows the clone size is stated as once, few or many, or as a class when expanded; others skip it.

j_call v_call d_call clone_size cdr3_nt cdr3_aa
TRBJ2-2 TRBV7-8 TRBD1 - TGTGCCAGCATCCTAGACAGGGACAGACTAAGAGCCGGGGAGCTGTTTTTT CASILDRDRLRAGELFF
TRBJ1-5 TRBV10-3 - once TGTGCCATCAGTGCGGCGGGGGACCTCAATCAGCCCCAGCATTTT CAISAAGDLNQPQHF
TRBJ2-3 TRBV27 TRBD2 - TGTGCCAGCAGTTTCGGGACTAGCGAACACCCTTATACGCAGTATTTT CASSFGTSEHPYTQYF
TRBJ2-7 TRBV6-5 - - TGTGCCAGCAGTCTCAGGTGGGGGGGCGACGAGCAGTACTTC CASSLRWGGDEQYF
TRBJ2-7 TRBV7-9 - few TGTGCCAGCAGCGGGGGCCTCTACGAGCAGTACTTC CASSGGLYEQYF
TRBJ1-6 TRBV10-3 TRBD1 - TGTGCCATCAGTACACAGGGGCAAAATTCACCCCTCCACTTT CAISTQGQNSPLHF
TRBJ1-2 TRBV7-2 - - TGTGCCAGCAGCCCCCGACAAGACTATGGCTACACCTTC CASSPRQDYGYTF
TRBJ1-5 TRBV10-1 - - TGCGCCAGCAGCGACGAGGGGGGCAATCAGCCCCAGCATTTT CASSDEGGNQPQHF
TRBJ1-5 TRBV28 TRBD1 - TGTGCCAGCAGCCCTAGACAGGGCCGCAATCAGCCCCAGCATTTT CASSPRQGRNQPQHF
TRBJ1-4 TRBV11-2 - - TGTGCCAGCAGCTTATTGGCCCCAACTAATGAAAAACTGTTTTTT CASSLLAPTNEKLFF
TRBJ1-1 TRBV5-6 - - TGTGCCAGCAGCTTGGCCTCTTGGAGGATGAACACTGAAGCTTTCTTT CASSLASWRMNTEAFF
TRBJ1-1 TRBV5-5 - - TGTGCCAGCAGCTTGACGGTTATGAACACTGAAGCTTTCTTT CASSLTVMNTEAFF
TRBJ1-2 TRBV7-6 TRBD1 - TGTGCCAGCAGCCCGGGACAGACGGGAGGCTACACCTTC CASSPGQTGGYTF
TRBJ1-2 TRBV9 TRBD1 - TGTGCCAGCAGCGTAGATGGGACAGGGGAGTTCTATGGCTACACCTTC CASSVDGTGEFYGYTF
TRBJ1-3 TRBV6-6 TRBD1 - TGTGCCTCGGCTGACAGGGCCTATGGAAACACCATATATTTT CASADRAYGNTIYF
TRBJ1-2 TRBV23-1 - - TGCGCCAGCAGTCATCCTTGGACAGCTCCTTTTTATGAAATGTATGGCTACACCTTC CASSHPWTAPFYEMYGYTF
TRBJ1-1 TRBV5-8 - - TGTGCCAGCACCAATAGGAGGGGGGGGAACACTGAAGCTTTCTTT CASTNRRGGNTEAFF
TRBJ1-6 TRBV6-2/TRBV6-3 - - TGTGCCAGCAGTTATATGGCAGGGGATTCACCCCTCCACTTT CASSYMAGDSPLHF
TRBJ2-2 TRBV5-4 TRBD1 - TGTGCCAGCAGCTGGGGGACAGGGTGGAACACCGGGGAGCTGTTTTTT CASSWGTGWNTGELFF
TRBJ1-4 TRBV7-9 TRBD1 - TGTGCCAGCAGCTCCAAAGACAGGGTGGGCGAAAAACTGTTTTTT CASSSKDRVGEKLFF
TRBJ2-7 TRBV5-1 TRBD1 - TGCGCCAGCAGCTTCGTGCAGGGGGCTGTGGGCGAGCAGTACTTC CASSFVQGAVGEQYF
TRBJ1-4 TRBV9 - - TGTGCCAGCAGCCCTCGGGGGAGGGGGGGAACTAATGAAAAACTGTTTTTT CASSPRGRGGTNEKLFF
TRBJ1-1 TRBV21-1 - - TGTGCCAGCAGCATTCCGGGACAGGGGTTTCGTAAAACTGAAGCTTTCTTT CASSIPGQGFRKTEAFF
TRBJ2-2 TRBV27 - - TGTGCCAGCAGTTCCATCACCGGGGAGCTGTTTTTT CASSSITGELFF
TRBJ1-2 TRBV5-6 - - TGTGCCAGCAGCTCCGGTGAGGGCTACACCTTC CASSSGEGYTF
TRBJ2-7 TRBV5-6 - - TGTGCCAGCAGCTTTACCGGGACACTCTCCTACGAGCAGTACTTC CASSFTGTLSYEQYF
TRBJ2-7 TRBV6-1 TRBD1 - TGTGCCAGCAGTGAGAACCTGGGACAGGTTTACGAGCAGTACTTC CASSENLGQVYEQYF
TRBJ1-6 TRBV9 - once TGTGCCAGCAGCGTATTAACCGACTTCGGTTCACCCCTCCACTTT CASSVLTDFGSPLHF
TRBJ2-5 TRBV27 - - TGTGCCAGCAGTACGAGGGGGTGGGAGACCCAGTACTTC CASSTRGWETQYF
TRBJ2-3 TRBV11-2 TRBD2 - TGTGCCAGCAGCTTAAAGGGCTCCGGGGCGGGGGGTAACACAGATACGCAGTATTTT CASSLKGSGAGGNTDTQYF
TRBJ1-5 TRBV18 - - TGTGCCAGCTCACCAGGGGACACCAATCAGCCCCAGCATTTT CASSPGDTNQPQHF
TRBJ2-2 TRBV3-1/TRBV3-2 - - TGTGCCAGCAGCCCCGTTGGGGGGAAGGGGACCGGGGAGCTGTTTTTT CASSPVGGKGTGELFF
TRBJ2-1 TRBV4-2 TRBD1 - TGTGCCAGCAGCCTCGGGACAGATCCTTATAATGAGCAGTTCTTC CASSLGTDPYNEQFF
TRBJ2-2 TRBV7-3 - - TGTGCCAGCAGCACTAATGGCGAGGAGCTGTTTTTT CASSTNGEELFF
TRBJ2-1 TRBV3-1/TRBV3-2 TRBD2 - TGTGCCAGCAGCCAGGATAGCGGGGGTAACAATGAGCAGTTCTTC CASSQDSGGNNEQFF
TRBJ1-2 TRBV7-8 - - TGTGCCAGCAGCTCCGGGGGGAACAGAAGGGGTTTCGGCTACACCTTC CASSSGGNRRGFGYTF
TRBJ2-5 TRBV7-8 - - TGTGCCAGCAGGCTGCGGGACGGGAGTTTAGAGACCCAGTACTTC CASRLRDGSLETQYF
TRBJ1-4 TRBV5-1 - - TGCGCCAGCAGCTTTAGCCCGGGGTCCCATGAAAAACTGTTTTTT CASSFSPGSHEKLFF
TRBJ1-1 TRBV5-5 - - TGTGCCAGCAGCAAGACAACAGTGAACACTGAAGCTTTCTTT CASSKTTVNTEAFF
TRBJ1-1 TRBV25-1 - - TGTGCCAGCAAAGCAGGGTTGAACACTGAAGCTTTCTTT CASKAGLNTEAFF
TRBJ2-1 TRBV3-1/TRBV3-2 - - TGTGCCAGCAGCCAAGATCGGGGTGATGAGCAGTTCTTC CASSQDRGDEQFF
TRBJ1-2 TRBV7-2 - once TGTGCCGCCCTAGGAGAGCAGTACTATGGCTACACCTTC CAALGEQYYGYTF
TRBJ2-7 TRBV11-3 - - TGTGCCAGCAGCTTAGAAAGGGGCCCCCAGGACGAGCAGTACTTC CASSLERGPQDEQYF
TRBJ1-2 TRBV6-4 TRBD1 few TGTGCCAGCAGTTCCGGGGGGGACAGCTATGGCTACACCTTC CASSSGGDSYGYTF
TRBJ1-2 TRBV5-1 - - TGCGCCAGCAGCTTGGGGCAGGAAGGTGGCTACACCTTC CASSLGQEGGYTF
TRBJ1-4 TRBV7-9 - - TGTGCCAGCACCACTAAGCCAGGGCCTACTGAAAAACTGTTTTTT CASTTKPGPTEKLFF
TRBJ2-1 TRBV6-4 TRBD2 - TGTGCCAGCAGTGACCCCACTACCGGGACTAGCGGGGGGGCTATTGAGCAGTTCTTC CASSDPTTGTSGGAIEQFF
TRBJ2-3 TRBV11-3 - - TGTGCCAGCAGCTTAGGGAGGGGTTCCACAGATACGCAGTATTTT CASSLGRGSTDTQYF
TRBJ1-1 TRBV5-6 - few TGTGCCAGCAGCATACTCAGGGGTTGGACTGAAGCTTTCTTT CASSILRGWTEAFF
TRBJ1-1 TRBV7-6 TRBD1 - TGTGCCAGCAGCTTAGCATGGGATGGACAGGGGGAAGCTTTCTTT CASSLAWDGQGEAFF
TRBJ2-7 TRBV30 - - TGTGCCTGGAGTGTAACAGGAAGCTACGAGCAGTACTTC CAWSVTGSYEQYF